This T cell receptor beta chain is drawn from a study of T-cell reconstitution after alpha-beta-depleted transplantation in children. CDR1 and CDR2 (germline): MNHEY, SVGEGT. This CDR3 contains 14 residues. V lost 7 bases to trimming and J lost 0 bases, with 10 bases between them. Researchers prepared the TCRbeta library using unique molecular identifiers, the study reports. One entry per CDR3 protein results from TCRdb running MiXCR on the PCR reads. The sample consists of roughly 570,000 distinct CDR3 sequences, 20% to 30% of them appearing once. A word on this clonotype: Its antigen is currently unknown.

Whole-study findings and limits: Fresh T-cell production supplied most of the T-cell counts and diversity seen one year after transplant. Several hundred expanded graft clones reportedly gave rise to the alpha-beta T cells present about two months after transplant.

This specimen consisted of PBMCs, obtained before TCRalphabeta/CD19-depleted stem cell transplant. The gene calls are TRBV6-2 or TRBV6-3 and TRBJ1-3; no firm D call. This receptor was obtained from a boy in the first two years of life with Wiskott-Aldrich syndrome, due to receive a stem cell transplant. CDR3 DNA: TGTGCCAGCACCCGCATTTACTCTGGAAACACCATATATTTT. Translating gives CASTRIYSGNTIYF.